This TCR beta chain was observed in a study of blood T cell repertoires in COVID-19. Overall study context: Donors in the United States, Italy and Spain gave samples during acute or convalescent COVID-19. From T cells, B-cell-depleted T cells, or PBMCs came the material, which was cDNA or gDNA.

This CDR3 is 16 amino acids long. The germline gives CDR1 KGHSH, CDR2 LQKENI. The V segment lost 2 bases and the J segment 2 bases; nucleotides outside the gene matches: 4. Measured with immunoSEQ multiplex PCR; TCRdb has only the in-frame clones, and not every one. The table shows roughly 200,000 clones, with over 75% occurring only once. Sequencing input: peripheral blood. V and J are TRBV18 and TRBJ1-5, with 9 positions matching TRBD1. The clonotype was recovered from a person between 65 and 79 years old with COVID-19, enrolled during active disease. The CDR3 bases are TGTGCCAGCTCACCAACCGGGACAGGGCGCAATCAGCCCCAGCATTTT. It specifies CASSPTGTGRNQPQHF. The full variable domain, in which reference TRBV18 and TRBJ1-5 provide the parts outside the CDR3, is NAGVMQNPRHLVRRRGQEARLRCSPMKGHSHVYWYRQLPEEGLKFMVYLQKENIIDESGMPKERFSAEFPKEGPSILRIQQVVRGDSAAYFCASSPTGTGRNQPQHFGDGTRLSIL.